This paragraph covers one TCR beta chain sequence. Antigen unknown. This sample stems from a study of CXCR3-negative and CXCR3-positive naive CD8 T cells. Study as a whole: Libraries each contributed about 1.5 +/- 0.3 million TRB reads, for around 140 million in total. Study results and caveats: With respect to TRBV-TRBJ usage, naive CXCR3-negative and CXCR3-positive cells were similar; memory differed. Hydrophobicity was higher for TRB CDR3s found in CXCR3-positive naive cells than in CXCR3-negative naive cells. Comparably high diversity was seen in both naive subsets, and much lower diversity in memory CD8+ cells. Surface CD5 looked about the same in the naive subsets, so the authors worked out TCR strength from TRB CDR3 properties.

Germline V CDR1 and CDR2: MGHRA, YSYEKL. CDR3 length: 15 residues. It was by 5' RACE with UMI labels that the TRB cDNA libraries were prepared. For each CDR3 protein, TCRdb gives one entry from its re-call of the 5' RACE reads, without DNA. The table for this sample gives some 110,000 distinct CDR3 sequences. The material sequenced was naive CXCR3+ CD8+ T cells from blood. Subset: CD45RO-CCR7+CD27+CD95- naive CD8+ T cells expressing CXCR3 (TNR3+). The chain is built from TRBV4-1 and TRBJ2-1; no DNA is available, so the TRBD2 call from TCRdb remains unchecked. The clonotype was recovered from a human donor in good health. Some clones in this sample may be carry-over from other donors' samples. The CDR3 loop reads CASSQEREGHNEQFF.